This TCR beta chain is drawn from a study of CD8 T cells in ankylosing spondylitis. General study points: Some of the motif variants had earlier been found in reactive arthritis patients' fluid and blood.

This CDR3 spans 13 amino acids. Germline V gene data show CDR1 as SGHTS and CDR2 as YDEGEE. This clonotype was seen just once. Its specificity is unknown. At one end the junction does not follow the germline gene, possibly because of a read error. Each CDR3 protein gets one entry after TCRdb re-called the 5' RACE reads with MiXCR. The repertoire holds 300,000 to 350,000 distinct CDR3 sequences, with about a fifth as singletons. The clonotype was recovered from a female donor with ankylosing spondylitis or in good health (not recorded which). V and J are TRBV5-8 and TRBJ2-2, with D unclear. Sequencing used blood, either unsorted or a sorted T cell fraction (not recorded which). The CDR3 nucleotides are TGTGCCATCAGCTTTACCTTTCTCGGGGAGCTGTTTTTT. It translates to CAISFTFLGELFF.